Listed below are T cell receptor beta chains from one sample, sequenced in a study of spatial heterogeneity in lung cancer. TCRdb ran MiXCR on the 5' RACE reads and lists one entry per CDR3 protein. The table records about 5,300 distinct CDR3 sequences, roughly 7% of them present only once. This material consisted of lung tumor tissue, taken at surgery. These receptors came from a male donor with early-stage non-small cell lung cancer. CDR3s include the opening cysteine and the closing phenylalanine or tryptophan. The order of the fields is V gene, D gene, J gene, clone size, CDR3 DNA, CDR3 protein. A D gene is named only where the DNA matches it firmly. Clone size is given for some rows only: seen once, a few or many times, or a class if the clone is expanded.

TRBV7-3,.,TRBJ2-5,many,TGTGCCAGCAGCTACATAGGGGAAGAGACCCAGTACTTC,CASSYIGEETQYF
TRBV2,TRBD1,TRBJ2-2,few,TGTGCCAGCAGTACAGGGGTTGGGGGCAACACCGGGGAGCTGTTTTTT,CASSTGVGGNTGELFF
TRBV6-5,TRBD1,TRBJ2-1,.,TGTGCCAGCAGTTACGGGACAGGGGGCTACAATGAGCAGTTCTTC,CASSYGTGGYNEQFF
TRBV6-5,.,TRBJ2-7,many,TGTGCCAGCAGTTACTCGAGTCAGGCCGCCTACGAGCAGTACTTC,CASSYSSQAAYEQYF
TRBV7-2,TRBD1,TRBJ1-2,medium-sized,TGTGCCAGCAGCCCCACATCGGGACAGGGGACCGCATATGGCTACACCTTC,CASSPTSGQGTAYGYTF
TRBV10-3,.,TRBJ2-7,many,TGTGCCATCAGCGCAGGCCTAGGGCGCTACGAGCAGTACTTC,CAISAGLGRYEQYF
TRBV6-5,TRBD1,TRBJ1-2,.,TGTGCCAGCAGTTTTGTCAGGGGGTCGGGCGGCTACACCTTC,CASSFVRGSGGYTF
TRBV7-3,TRBD1,TRBJ2-1,medium-sized,TGTGCCAGCAGCACCGGGACAGGGAGCTCCTACAATGAGCAGTTCTTC,CASSTGTGSSYNEQFF
TRBV12-3/TRBV12-4,.,TRBJ2-3,.,TGTGCCAGCAGTACCGGTCCCACAGATACGCAGTATTTT,CASSTGPTDTQYF
TRBV5-5,TRBD2,TRBJ2-7,many,TGTGCCAGCAATTTACTAGCGGGGCCTCCCTACGAGCAGTACTTC,CASNLLAGPPYEQYF
TRBV2,.,TRBJ1-1,many,TGTGCCAGCATCTACACTCGGGGGATCCCTGAAGCTTTCTTT,CASIYTRGIPEAFF
TRBV5-1,TRBD1,TRBJ2-2,medium-sized,TGCGCCAGTTGGACAGGGAACACCGGGGAGCTGTTTTTT,CASWTGNTGELFF
TRBV6-5,.,TRBJ2-7,few,TGTGCCAGCAGTTACTCCAGGGTATACGAGCAGTACTTC,CASSYSRVYEQYF
TRBV5-1,TRBD1,TRBJ2-2,many,TGCGCCAGCAGCCGACAGGGTAACACCGGGGAGCTGTTTTTT,CASSRQGNTGELFF
TRBV25-1,TRBD1,TRBJ2-3,many,TGTGCCAGCAGTGAACCCGGGACAGGTCGTTATACGCAGTATTTT,CASSEPGTGRYTQYF
TRBV5-1,.,TRBJ1-1,many,TGCGCCAGCAGTGCCGACAGGAGCAACACTGAAGCTTTCTTT,CASSADRSNTEAFF
TRBV29-1,.,TRBJ2-5,few,TGCAGCGGAGCCCTCGGAGGGGGACAGGAGACCCAGTACTTC,CSGALGGGQETQYF